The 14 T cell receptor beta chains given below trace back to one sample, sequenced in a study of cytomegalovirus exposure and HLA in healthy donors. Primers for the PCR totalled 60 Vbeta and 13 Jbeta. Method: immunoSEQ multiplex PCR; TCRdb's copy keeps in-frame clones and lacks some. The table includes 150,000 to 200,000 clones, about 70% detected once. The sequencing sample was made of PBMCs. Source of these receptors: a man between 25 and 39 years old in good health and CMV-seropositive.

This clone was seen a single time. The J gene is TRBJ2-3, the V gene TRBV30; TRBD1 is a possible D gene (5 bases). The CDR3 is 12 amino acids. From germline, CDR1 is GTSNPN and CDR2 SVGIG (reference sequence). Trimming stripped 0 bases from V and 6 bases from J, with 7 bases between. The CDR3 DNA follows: TGTGCCTGGAGTGTGACAGACGATACGCAGTATTTT. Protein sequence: CAWSVTDDTQYF.

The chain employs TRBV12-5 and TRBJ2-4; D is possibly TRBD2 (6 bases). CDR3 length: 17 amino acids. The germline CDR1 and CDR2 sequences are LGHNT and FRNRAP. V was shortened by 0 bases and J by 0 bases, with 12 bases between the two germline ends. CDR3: CASGLVLGGLAKNIQYF. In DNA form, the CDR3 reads TGTGCTAGTGGTTTGGTACTGGGGGGATTAGCCAAAAACATTCAGTACTTC.

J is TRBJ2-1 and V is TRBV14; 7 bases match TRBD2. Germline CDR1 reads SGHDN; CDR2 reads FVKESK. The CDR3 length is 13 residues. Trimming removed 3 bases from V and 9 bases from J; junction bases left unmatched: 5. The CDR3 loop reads CASSQGRGTEQFF. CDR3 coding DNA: TGTGCCAGCAGCCAGGGGAGGGGAACTGAGCAGTTCTTC.

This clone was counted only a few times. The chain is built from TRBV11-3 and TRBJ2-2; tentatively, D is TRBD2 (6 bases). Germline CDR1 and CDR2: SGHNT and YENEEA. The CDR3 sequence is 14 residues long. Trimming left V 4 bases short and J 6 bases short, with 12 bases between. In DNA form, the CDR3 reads TGTGCCAGCAGCTCGCGGGAAGTTCCCGGGGAGCTGTTTTTT. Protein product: CASSSREVPGELFF.

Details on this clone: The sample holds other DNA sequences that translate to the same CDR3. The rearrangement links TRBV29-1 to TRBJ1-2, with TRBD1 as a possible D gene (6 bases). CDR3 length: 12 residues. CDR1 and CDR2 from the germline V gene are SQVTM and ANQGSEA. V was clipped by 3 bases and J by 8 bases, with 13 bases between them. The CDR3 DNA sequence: TGCAGCGTTGACCAGGGGAGGGCAGGCTACACCTTC. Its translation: CSVDQGRAGYTF.

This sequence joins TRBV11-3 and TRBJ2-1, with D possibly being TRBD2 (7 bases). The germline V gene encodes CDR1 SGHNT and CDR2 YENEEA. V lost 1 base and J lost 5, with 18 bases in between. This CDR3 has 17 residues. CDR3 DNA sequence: TGTGCCAGCAGCTTAGGGGGGGGCAGGGGCCCCCACAATGAGCAGTTCTTC. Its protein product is CASSLGGGRGPHNEQFF. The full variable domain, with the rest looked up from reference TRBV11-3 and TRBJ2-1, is EAGVVQSPRYKIIEKKQPVAFWCNPISGHNTLYWYLQNLGQGPELLIRYENEEAVDDSQLPKDRFSAERLKGVDSTLKIQPAELGDSAVYLCASSLGGGRGPHNEQFFGPGTRLTVL.

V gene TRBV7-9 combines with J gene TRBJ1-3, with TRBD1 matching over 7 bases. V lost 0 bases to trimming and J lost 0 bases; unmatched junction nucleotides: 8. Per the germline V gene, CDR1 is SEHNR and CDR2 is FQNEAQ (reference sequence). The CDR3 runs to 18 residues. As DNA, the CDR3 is TGTGCCAGCAGCTTAGCTGTCGGGGGACAGTTCTCTGGAAACACCATATATTTT. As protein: CASSLAVGGQFSGNTIYF.

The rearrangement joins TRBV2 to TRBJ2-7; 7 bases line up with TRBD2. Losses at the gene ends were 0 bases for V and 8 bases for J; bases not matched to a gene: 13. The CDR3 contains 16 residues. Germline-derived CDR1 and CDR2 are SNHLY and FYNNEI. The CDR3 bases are TGTGCCAGCAGTGAAGCGGGAGGGTCATACTACGACCAGCAGTACTTC. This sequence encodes CASSEAGGSYYDQQYF. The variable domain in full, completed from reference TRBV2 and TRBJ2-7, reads EPEVTQTPSHQVTQMGQEVILRCVPISNHLYFYWYRQILGQKVEFLVSFYNNEISEKSEIFDDQFSVERPDGSNFTLKIRSTKLEDSAMYFCASSEAGGSYYDQQYFGPGTRLTVT.

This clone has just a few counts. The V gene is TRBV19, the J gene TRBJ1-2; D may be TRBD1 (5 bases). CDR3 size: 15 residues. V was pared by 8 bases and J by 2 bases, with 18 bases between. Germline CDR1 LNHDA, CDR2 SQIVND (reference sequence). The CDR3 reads CASANSGGPNYGYTF. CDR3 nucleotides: TGTGCCAGTGCAAACTCGGGGGGACCAAACTATGGCTACACCTTC.

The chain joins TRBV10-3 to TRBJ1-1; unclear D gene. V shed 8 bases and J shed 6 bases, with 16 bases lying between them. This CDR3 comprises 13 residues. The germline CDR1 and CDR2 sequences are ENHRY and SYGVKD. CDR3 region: CAILFQRGAEAFF. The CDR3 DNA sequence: TGTGCCATCCTCTTCCAGAGAGGCGCTGAAGCTTTCTTT.

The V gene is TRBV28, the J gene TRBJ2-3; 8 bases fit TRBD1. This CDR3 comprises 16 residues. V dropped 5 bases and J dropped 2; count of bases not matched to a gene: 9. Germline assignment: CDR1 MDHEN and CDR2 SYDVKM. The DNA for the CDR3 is TGTGCCAGCAGTCCATACAGGGGGGAGAACACAGATACGCAGTATTTT. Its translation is CASSPYRGENTDTQYF.

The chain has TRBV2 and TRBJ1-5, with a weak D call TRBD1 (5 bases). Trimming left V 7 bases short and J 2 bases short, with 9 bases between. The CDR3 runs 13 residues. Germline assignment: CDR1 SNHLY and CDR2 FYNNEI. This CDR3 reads CASTPGGNQPQHF. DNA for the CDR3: TGTGCCAGCACCCCGGGGGGCAATCAGCCCCAGCATTTT.

This CDR3 reads CASSLRDRVPEQYF. For the CDR3, the DNA is TGTGCCAGCAGCTTGCGGGACAGGGTTCCCGAGCAGTACTTC. The chain employs TRBV7-9 and TRBJ2-5, with TRBD1 identical over 9 bases. The J call may be faulty, since TRBJ2-7 better matches the DNA end. The germline V gene has CDR1 SEHNR and CDR2 FQNEAQ (reference sequence). The CDR3 length is 14 residues.

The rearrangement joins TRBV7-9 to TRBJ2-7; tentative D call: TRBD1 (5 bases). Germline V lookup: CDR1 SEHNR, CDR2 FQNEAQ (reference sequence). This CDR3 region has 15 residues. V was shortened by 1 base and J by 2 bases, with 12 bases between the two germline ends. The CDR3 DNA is TGTGCCAGCAGCTTAGTGATAGGGGCCCCCTACGAGCAGTACTTC. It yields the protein CASSLVIGAPYEQYF.